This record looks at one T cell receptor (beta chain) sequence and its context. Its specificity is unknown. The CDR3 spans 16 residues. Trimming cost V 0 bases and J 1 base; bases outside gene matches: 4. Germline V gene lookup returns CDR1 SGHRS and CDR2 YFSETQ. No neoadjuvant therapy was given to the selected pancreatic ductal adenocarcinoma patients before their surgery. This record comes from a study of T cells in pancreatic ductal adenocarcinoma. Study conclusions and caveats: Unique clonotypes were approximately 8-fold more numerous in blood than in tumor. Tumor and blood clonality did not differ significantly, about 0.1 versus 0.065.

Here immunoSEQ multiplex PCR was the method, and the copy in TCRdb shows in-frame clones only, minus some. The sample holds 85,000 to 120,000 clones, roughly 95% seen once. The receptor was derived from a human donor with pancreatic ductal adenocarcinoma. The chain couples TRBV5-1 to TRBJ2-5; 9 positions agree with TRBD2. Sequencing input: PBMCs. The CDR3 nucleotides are TGCGCCAGCAGCTTGGTTGCGGGAGGGACCCAAGAGACCCAGTACTTC. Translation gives CASSLVAGGTQETQYF. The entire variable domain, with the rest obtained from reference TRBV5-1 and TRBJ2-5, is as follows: KAGVTQTPRYLIKTRGQQVTLSCSPISGHRSVSWYQQTPGQGLQFLFEYFSETQRNKGNFPGRFSGRQFSNSRSEMNVSTLELGDSALYLCASSLVAGGTQETQYFGPGTRLLVL.